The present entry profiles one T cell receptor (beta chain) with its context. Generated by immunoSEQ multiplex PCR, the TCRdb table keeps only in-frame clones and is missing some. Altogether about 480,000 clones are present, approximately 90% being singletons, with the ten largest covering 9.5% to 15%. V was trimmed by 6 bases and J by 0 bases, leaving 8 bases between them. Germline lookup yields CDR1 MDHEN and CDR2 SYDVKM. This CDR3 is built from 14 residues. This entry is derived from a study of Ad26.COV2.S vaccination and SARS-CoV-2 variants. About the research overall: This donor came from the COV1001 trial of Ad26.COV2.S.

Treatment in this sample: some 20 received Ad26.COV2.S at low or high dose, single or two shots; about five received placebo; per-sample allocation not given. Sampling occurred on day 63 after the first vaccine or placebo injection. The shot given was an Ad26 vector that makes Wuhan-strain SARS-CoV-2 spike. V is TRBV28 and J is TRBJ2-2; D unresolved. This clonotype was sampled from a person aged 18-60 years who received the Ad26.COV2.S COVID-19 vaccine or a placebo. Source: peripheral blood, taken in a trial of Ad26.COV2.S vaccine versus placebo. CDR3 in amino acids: CASRADTNTGELFF. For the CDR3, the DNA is TGTGCCAGCAGAGCAGACACGAACACCGGGGAGCTGTTTTTT.